The 8 T cell receptor beta chains presented below share a single source sample, sequenced in a study of blood T cell repertoires in COVID-19. The table came from immunoSEQ multiplex PCR; TCRdb's copy has only in-frame clones and leaves some out. The profile shows tens of thousands of clones, about 80% of them singletons. Sequencing was carried out using peripheral blood. The receptor source for this set is a man in his 70s with acute or convalescent COVID-19.

This clone has only a few counts. The rearrangement uses TRBV19 and TRBJ1-1; 7 bases line up with TRBD1. The CDR3 loop spans 15 amino acids. The ends lost 0 bases at V and 5 bases at J; junction bases unmatched: 6. Germline values: CDR1 LNHDA, CDR2 SQIVND (reference sequence). CDR3 in amino acids: CASSIDPDRDTEAFF. Here the CDR3 DNA reads TGTGCCAGTAGTATAGACCCCGACAGGGATACTGAAGCTTTCTTT. Full variable domain (outside the CDR3, taken from reference TRBV19 and TRBJ1-1): DGGITQSPKYLFRKEGQNVTLSCEQNLNHDAMYWYRQDPGQGLRLIYYSQIVNDFQKGDIAEGYSVSREKKESFPLTVTSAQKNPTAFYLCASSIDPDRDTEAFFGQGTRLTVV.

V gene TRBV30 combines with J gene TRBJ1-1; unclear D gene. Germline CDR1 reads GTSNPN; CDR2 reads SVGIG (reference sequence). The CDR3 length is 13 residues. The CDR3: CADRGPLNTEAFF. The DNA for the CDR3 is TGTGCTGACCGCGGGCCACTGAACACTGAAGCTTTCTTT. Based on the CDR3 plus reference TRBV30 and TRBJ1-1, the full variable domain is SQTIHQWPATLVQPVGSPLSLECTVEGTSNPNLYWYRQAAGRGLQLLFYSVGIGQISSEVPQNLSASRPQDRQFILSSKKLLLSDSGFYLCADRGPLNTEAFFGQGTRLTVV.

This clone has just one count. Here the CDR3 reads CASSFDSTTDTQYF. The CDR3 DNA follows: TGCGCCAGCAGCTTTGACTCAACCACAGATACGCAGTATTTT. The J gene is TRBJ2-3, the V gene TRBV5-1; D not certain. The CDR3 has 14 amino acids. The V gene's germline CDR1 is SGHRS and CDR2 YFSETQ. Trimming removed 2 bases at V and 2 bases at J, with 9 bases between. Filled out from reference TRBV5-1 and TRBJ2-3, the complete variable domain reads KAGVTQTPRYLIKTRGQQVTLSCSPISGHRSVSWYQQTPGQGLQFLFEYFSETQRNKGNFPGRFSGRQFSNSRSEMNVSTLELGDSALYLCASSFDSTTDTQYFGPGTRLTVL.

The V and J genes are TRBV7-9 and TRBJ1-1; 11 bases agree with TRBD1. Germline-derived CDR1 and CDR2 are SEHNR and FQNEAQ (reference sequence). The CDR3 totals 13 residues. The ends lost 6 bases at V and 5 bases at J; junction bases unmatched: 2. The CDR3: CASRGQGVTEAFF. The CDR3 nucleotides read TGTGCCAGCAGGGGACAGGGGGTGACTGAAGCTTTCTTT.

V gene TRBV29-1 combines with J gene TRBJ1-2; 8 bases fit TRBD1. Germline V gives CDR1 SQVTM, CDR2 ANQGSEA. The ends lost 6 bases at V and 2 bases at J; junction bases unmatched: 2. This CDR3 spans 12 amino acids. The chain's CDR3 is CSVRQGNYGYTF. The CDR3, as DNA: TGCAGCGTAAGACAGGGGAACTATGGCTACACCTTC.

V gene TRBV14 combines with J gene TRBJ2-1; 8 bases agree with TRBD2. The CDR3 extends over 16 amino acids. Germline lookup yields CDR1 SGHDN and CDR2 FVKESK. V lost 0 bases to trimming and J lost 7 bases; unmatched junction nucleotides: 8. CDR3 in DNA: TGTGCCAGCAGCCAAGATCCAGCGGGAGACTGGAATGAGCAGTTCTTC. Its translation: CASSQDPAGDWNEQFF. Complete variable domain (other parts from reference TRBV14 and TRBJ2-1): EAGVTQFPSHSVIEKGQTVTLRCDPISGHDNLYWYRRVMGKEIKFLLHFVKESKQDESGMPNNRFLAERTGGTYSTLKVQPAELEDSGVYFCASSQDPAGDWNEQFFGPGTRLTVL.

The chain joins TRBV11-2 to TRBJ2-2; 7 bases map to TRBD2. V lost 1 base, J lost 4 bases, and 9 bases stayed unmatched. The CDR3 length is 17 residues. The germline V gene encodes CDR1 SGHAT and CDR2 FQNNGV. The CDR3 protein is CASSLGVSGFTTGELFF. DNA of the CDR3: TGTGCCAGCAGCTTAGGGGTTAGCGGGTTTACCACCGGGGAGCTGTTTTTT.

V and J are TRBV20-1 and TRBJ2-5; no clear D. This CDR3 spans 14 amino acids. CDR1 and CDR2 from the germline V gene are DFQATT and SNEGSKA (reference sequence). V dropped 3 bases and J dropped 0 bases, with 11 bases sitting between them. The CDR3 bases are TGCAGTGCTAGTCCCGCTGAGTACCAAGAGACCCAGTACTTC. As protein: CSASPAEYQETQYF.